Each of the 30 T cell receptor beta chains below was sequenced from the same sample in a study of Graves' ophthalmopathy and Graves' hyperthyroidism. RNA transcripts served as template for amplifying TCR beta CDR3 sequences. The authors performed first-round RT-PCR with HTBI primers and then a second-round multiplex PCR. TCRdb used MiXCR to reprocess the multiplex PCR reads, holding one entry per CDR3 protein. This sample has 600,000 to 650,000 distinct CDR3 sequences, with approximately 22% found just once. Sequencing was performed on peripheral blood. The source of these receptors is a woman younger than 35 with stable Graves' hyperthyroidism. Some clones in this sample may be carry-over from other donors' samples.

This clonotype was seen many times. The genes are TRBV6-5 and TRBJ2-7, with D possibly called TRBD1 or TRBD2 (5 bases each). V lost 2 bases and J lost 3, with 14 bases in between. CDR1 MNHEY and CDR2 SVGAGI come from the germline V gene. This CDR3 spans 15 amino acids. The CDR3 nucleotides read TGTGCCAGCAGTTACCCTCAGGGACGGCGCTACGAGCAGTACTTC. Protein: CASSYPQGRRYEQYF.

This clonotype was observed many times. The chain links TRBV12-3 or TRBV12-4 to TRBJ1-5; D is undetermined. Trimming took off 3 bases at V and 4 bases at J, with 10 bases between the two ends. There are 14 residues in the CDR3. For the CDR3, the DNA is TGTGCCAGCAGTTTGTTCAGCCTTAATCAGCCCCAGCATTTT. It translates to CASSLFSLNQPQHF.

Ten or more counts support this clonotype. V and J are TRBV12-3 or TRBV12-4 and TRBJ2-5; possibly TRBD2 for D (5 bases). This CDR3 comprises 13 residues. Trimming pared 3 bases from V and 0 bases from J, leaving 5 bases between. DNA of the CDR3: TGTGCCAGCAGTTTGGACTACCAAGAGACCCAGTACTTC. It is translated as CASSLDYQETQYF.

The CDR3 spells CASSPDSGRGVEQYF. The CDR3 DNA reads as TGTGCCAGCAGTCCGGACAGCGGGAGAGGGGTCGAGCAGTACTTC. J is TRBJ2-7 and V is TRBV12-3 or TRBV12-4, with 8 bases aligning to TRBD2. V trimming: 5 bases; J trimming: 6 bases; junction bases outside the gene matches: 12. The CDR3 sequence is 15 residues long.

At least ten counts were recorded for this clonotype. The chain carries TRBV6-5 and TRBJ1-1; 8 nucleotides match TRBD1. After removal of 5 bases from V and 3 bases from J, the junction contained 5 bases not matched to a gene. CDR1 and CDR2 (germline): MNHEY, SVGAGI. The CDR3 sequence is 14 residues long. Here the CDR3 reads CASSHRGRDTEAFF. The CDR3 nucleotides are TGTGCCAGCAGTCACAGGGGGAGGGACACTGAAGCTTTCTTT.

This clonotype has just a few counts. The chain links TRBV11-2 to TRBJ2-5; perhaps D is TRBD1 or TRBD2 (5 bases each). Germline assignment: CDR1 SGHAT and CDR2 FQNNGV. The CDR3 runs 14 residues. V was pared by 1 base and J by 4 bases, with 10 bases between. CDR3 sequence (DNA): TGTGCCAGCAGCTTAGGCCCGAGGGGAGAGACCCAGTACTTC. It specifies CASSLGPRGETQYF.

This clonotype was seen many times. The rearrangement joins TRBV20-1 to TRBJ2-5; unclear D gene. The V end lost 6 bases, the J end lost 3 bases, and 11 bases lay between the germline ends. The CDR3 is made up of 12 amino acids. The germline gives CDR1 DFQATT, CDR2 SNEGSKA (reference sequence). The CDR3, as DNA: TGCAGTGCCTACTTCGTGGAAGAGACCCAGTACTTC. Translation: CSAYFVEETQYF.

At least ten counts were recorded for this clonotype. The chain is built from TRBV20-1 and TRBJ2-7; either TRBD1 or TRBD2 may supply D (6 bases each). Per germline, CDR1 DFQATT and CDR2 SNEGSKA (reference sequence). This CDR3 is built from 13 residues. V lost 6 bases to trimming and J lost 1 base, with 13 bases between them. CDR3 amino acids: CSARRDNSYEQYF. The CDR3 bases are TGCAGTGCAAGGAGGGACAATTCCTACGAGCAGTACTTC.

This rearrangement joins TRBV12-3 or TRBV12-4 to TRBJ2-7; 8 bases map to TRBD2. This CDR3 is 15 amino acids long. The V segment lost 6 bases and the J segment 7 bases; nucleotides outside the gene matches: 14. In nucleotides, the CDR3 is TGTGCCAGCAGCCTCTTAGGGCGGGAGGTCGAGGAGCAGTACTTC. Its translation is CASSLLGREVEEQYF.

There are many counts of this clonotype. The rearrangement uses TRBV9 and TRBJ2-7, with D possibly being TRBD1 (5 bases). The CDR3 spans 15 residues. Deletions cut 3 bases from V and 3 bases from J, with 16 bases between. Germline values: CDR1 SGDLS, CDR2 YYNGEE. The CDR3 DNA sequence: TGTGCCAGCAGCGGATCAGGGTATGGGCGCTACGAGCAGTACTTC. Translation: CASSGSGYGRYEQYF. The variable domain in full, with the rest retrieved from reference TRBV9 and TRBJ2-7, is DSGVTQTPKHLITATGQRVTLRCSPRSGDLSVYWYQQSLDQGLQFLIQYYNGEERAKGNILERFSAQQFPDLHSELNLSSLELGDSALYFCASSGSGYGRYEQYFGPGTRLTVT.

This clonotype came up many times. V usage is TRBV15 and J usage is TRBJ1-1; D unclear. The CDR3 runs to 15 residues. The germline V gene has CDR1 LNHNV and CDR2 YYDKDF (reference sequence). V was clipped by 0 bases and J by 8 bases, with 16 bases between them. The CDR3 bases are TGTGCCACCAGCAGAGATCGAGCAGGACGCTCAGAAGCTTTCTTT. The encoded protein is CATSRDRAGRSEAFF.

This clonotype was recorded at least ten times. The chain couples TRBV7-9 to TRBJ2-5, with D possibly being TRBD1 or TRBD2 (5 bases each). Trimming stripped 4 bases from V and 4 bases from J, with 10 bases between. Germline CDR1 is SEHNR and CDR2 is FQNEAQ (reference sequence). CDR3 size: 13 residues. The CDR3 DNA reads TGTGCCAGCAGCTCGGGACCGCGAGAGACCCAGTACTTC. The encoded protein is CASSSGPRETQYF.

This clonotype has ten or more counts. The V and J genes are TRBV5-1 and TRBJ1-2, with TRBD1 identical over 7 bases. The CDR3 has 14 residues. Trimming cost V 4 bases and J 5 bases; bases outside gene matches: 8. CDR1 SGHRS and CDR2 YFSETQ come from the germline V gene. The CDR3 sequence: CASSRWDRTYGYTF. For the CDR3, the DNA is TGCGCCAGCAGCCGATGGGACAGAACATATGGCTACACCTTC.

This chain uses TRBV29-1 with TRBJ2-7, with 7 bases that match TRBD1. The germline V gene has CDR1 SQVTM and CDR2 ANQGSEA. V shed 0 bases, J shed 4 bases, and the junction held 6 bases outside the gene matches. The length of the CDR3 is 14 residues. The CDR3 loop reads CSVEEGQAVYEQYF. As DNA, the CDR3 is TGCAGCGTTGAAGAAGGACAGGCAGTATACGAGCAGTACTTC.

This chain connects TRBV7-8 to TRBJ1-6, with D possibly being TRBD1 (6 bases). This CDR3 comprises 16 residues. Germline lookup yields CDR1 SGHVS and CDR2 FQNEAQ. Trimming removed 1 base from V and 4 bases from J, with 11 bases in between. CDR3 amino acids: CASSLGGQLYNSPLHF. Written as DNA, the CDR3 is TGTGCCAGCAGCTTAGGGGGACAACTTTATAATTCACCCCTCCACTTT. The entire variable domain, with the rest obtained from reference TRBV7-8 and TRBJ1-6, is as follows: GAGVSQSPRYKVAKRGQDVALRCDPISGHVSLFWYQQALGQGPEFLTYFQNEAQLDKSGLPSDRFFAERPEGSVSTLKIQRTQQEDSAVYLCASSLGGQLYNSPLHFGNGTRLTVT.

The J gene is TRBJ2-7, the V gene TRBV20-1; 9 bases are a match to TRBD2. The germline gives CDR1 DFQATT, CDR2 SNEGSKA (reference sequence). This CDR3 is built from 14 residues. The J segment lost 6 bases and the V segment lost 3 bases, leaving 9 bases of the junction unmatched. CDR3 sequence (DNA): TGCAGTGCTAGTGCGGGAGGGCCTTTAATCGAGCAGTACTTC. Translating gives CSASAGGPLIEQYF.

On this clonotype: A single base separates this from a much larger clone, so it may be a read error. The chain carries TRBV20-1 and TRBJ1-5; perhaps TRBD1 as D (6 bases). The CDR3 covers 16 residues. Germline loops: CDR1 DFQATT, CDR2 SNEGSKA (reference sequence). V gave up 1 base and J gave up 1 base, with 14 bases separating them. The CDR3, as DNA: TGCAGTGCTAGAGTAACGGACAGACACAGCAATCAGCCCCAGCATTTT. This encodes CSARVTDRHSNQPQHF.

The chain is built from TRBV20-1 and TRBJ1-3, with a possible D match to TRBD1 (5 bases). The CDR3 is made up of 16 amino acids. Germline V gene lookup returns CDR1 DFQATT and CDR2 SNEGSKA (reference sequence). V gave up 0 bases and J gave up 0 bases, with 12 bases separating them. The CDR3 is CSARDRGGSSGNTIYF. The CDR3 region has the DNA TGCAGTGCTAGAGATCGGGGGGGGAGCTCTGGAAACACCATATATTTT.

The sample holds many counts of this clonotype. V gene TRBV6-5 combines with J gene TRBJ2-5; D is unclear. V lost 0 bases, J lost 4 bases, and 15 bases lay in between. The CDR3 extends over 16 amino acids. Germline V gene lookup returns CDR1 MNHEY and CDR2 SVGAGI. In DNA form, the CDR3 reads TGTGCCAGCAGTTACTCGAGAGTCGGCGGCGGAGAGACCCAGTACTTC. Residues: CASSYSRVGGGETQYF.

The table lists this clonotype with many counts. The chain joins TRBV12-3 or TRBV12-4 to TRBJ2-5, with TRBD1 identical over 8 bases. J lost 0 bases, V lost 6 bases, and 9 bases had no gene match. CDR3 length equals 16 residues. The CDR3 sequence: CASRPDRVLYQETQYF. The CDR3, as DNA: TGTGCCAGCAGACCGGACAGGGTCCTGTACCAAGAGACCCAGTACTTC.

In this sample, this clonotype turned up a few times. This rearrangement joins TRBV20-1 to TRBJ2-7; D is undetermined. Germline CDR1 DFQATT, CDR2 SNEGSKA (reference sequence). The ends were cut back, 3 bases at V and 2 bases at J, with 11 bases in the middle. CDR3 length: 13 residues. The CDR3, as DNA: TGCAGTGCTAGCGAGCCGGCCACCTACGAGCAGTACTTC. Its protein product is CSASEPATYEQYF.

Ten or more counts support this clonotype. The genes are TRBV15 and TRBJ1-6; D might be TRBD1 (5 bases). V was clipped by 6 bases and J by 12 bases, with 18 bases between them. Germline assignment: CDR1 LNHNV and CDR2 YYDKDF (reference sequence). The CDR3 contains 14 residues. CDR3 DNA sequence: TGTGCCACCAGGCAGGGCAGCCACGTTCTACCCCTCCACTTT. Translation gives CATRQGSHVLPLHF.

At least ten counts were recorded for this clonotype. J is TRBJ1-2 and V is TRBV11-2; tentative D call: TRBD1 (6 bases). This CDR3 spans 18 amino acids. The V end lost 1 base, the J end lost 4 bases, and 22 bases lay between the germline ends. Germline assignment: CDR1 SGHAT and CDR2 FQNNGV. CDR3 nucleotide sequence: TGTGCCAGCAGCTTAGTTTCGGGTCTCAGGGGACTCAGCTATGGCTACACCTTC. Encoded protein: CASSLVSGLRGLSYGYTF.

This clonotype showed up many times. This chain joins TRBV12-3 or TRBV12-4 and TRBJ2-5; 10 bases are shared with TRBD1. This CDR3 spans 14 amino acids. V lost 4 bases to trimming and J lost 14 bases; unmatched junction nucleotides: 13. The CDR3, as DNA: TGTGCCAGCAGTTCGACAGGGGGCTGGACTTCTAGCTACTTC. Amino acid sequence: CASSSTGGWTSSYF.

The chain combines TRBV6-5 with TRBJ2-2; tentatively, D is TRBD1 (6 bases). This CDR3 is 14 amino acids long. Trimming cost V 0 bases and J 5 bases, with 7 bases left between them. Per germline, CDR1 MNHEY and CDR2 SVGAGI. As DNA, the CDR3 is TGTGCCAGCAGTTACTCCCAGGGGACCGGGGAGCTGTTTTTT. It encodes CASSYSQGTGELFF.

This clonotype was detected many times. The V gene is TRBV29-1, the J gene TRBJ2-2, with D unresolved. The V end lost 3 bases, the J end lost 4 bases, and 6 bases lay between the germline ends. The CDR3 has 12 amino acids. CDR1 is SQVTM, CDR2 ANQGSEA, per germline. The CDR3 is CSVDRSTGELFF. CDR3 coding DNA: TGCAGCGTTGACCGATCCACCGGGGAGCTGTTTTTT.

The table lists this clonotype with many counts. The rearrangement joins TRBV20-1 to TRBJ1-1; D might be TRBD1 (5 bases). The CDR3 contains 12 residues. V was pared by 3 bases and J by 5 bases, with 10 bases between. In germline, CDR1 is DFQATT, CDR2 SNEGSKA (reference sequence). CDR3 protein: CSASATETEAFF. The CDR3, as DNA: TGCAGTGCTAGTGCGACAGAGACTGAAGCTTTCTTT.

There are many counts of this clonotype. The chain employs TRBV12-3 or TRBV12-4 and TRBJ2-5; 10 bases align to TRBD2. The CDR3 consists of 16 residues. Trimming at V came to 7 bases and at J to 6 bases, leaving 14 bases not matched to a gene. CDR3 in amino acids: CASTLGGSGRSKTQYF. Written as DNA, the CDR3 is TGTGCCAGCACTCTCGGGGGTAGCGGGAGGAGCAAGACCCAGTACTTC.

This clonotype was recorded a few times. This may come from a read error, since a much larger clone is one base off. J is TRBJ1-2 and V is TRBV30; 9 bases line up with TRBD1. CDR3 length: 13 residues. Germline V gene sequence: CDR1 GTSNPN, CDR2 SVGIG (reference sequence). This chain's CDR3 is CAFTSGTGHGCTF. For the CDR3, the DNA is TGTGCCTTCACCTCGGGGACAGGGCATGGCTGCACCTTC.

This CDR3 is CASTYGGGETQYF. The CDR3 coding sequence is TGTGCCAGCACTTATGGGGGTGGGGAGACCCAGTACTTC. The chain links TRBV6-5 to TRBJ2-5; D possibly uses TRBD1 or TRBD2 (5 bases each). The V and J ends lost 7 bases and 5 bases respectively, with 14 bases between them. This CDR3 spans 13 amino acids. Germline CDR1 MNHEY, CDR2 SVGAGI.